The rows below give T cell receptor beta chains drawn from one sample of a study of CXCR3-negative and CXCR3-positive naive CD8 T cells. TCRdb re-called the 5' RACE reads; every CDR3 protein appears as one record, without DNA. Found here are some 130,000 distinct CDR3 sequences; the top ten clones hold 0.25% to 0.35%. The specimen was naive CXCR3- CD8+ T cells from blood. These receptors all come from a human donor in good health. Some clones in this sample may be carry-over from other donors' samples. The CDR3 runs from the conserved cysteine through the conserved F or W. The order of the fields is J gene, V gene, CDR3 protein.

j_call: TRBJ2-7
v_call: TRBV7-3
cdr3_aa: CASSPGRGTYEQYF

j_call: TRBJ2-7
v_call: TRBV27
cdr3_aa: CASARGVGSSYEQYF

j_call: TRBJ2-7
v_call: TRBV21-1
cdr3_aa: CASSRRDVARYEQYF

j_call: TRBJ1-1
v_call: TRBV9
cdr3_aa: CASSSSNTEAFF

j_call: TRBJ1-3
v_call: TRBV29-1
cdr3_aa: CSVKGDGNTIYF

j_call: TRBJ2-1
v_call: TRBV11-2
cdr3_aa: CASSSPTSGRLQGGNNEQFF

j_call: TRBJ2-7
v_call: TRBV14
cdr3_aa: CASSKYRASSYEQYF

j_call: TRBJ2-7
v_call: TRBV27
cdr3_aa: CASSFGIGLAPYEQYF

j_call: TRBJ2-7
v_call: TRBV29-1
cdr3_aa: CSAVLVSNYEQYF

j_call: TRBJ2-1
v_call: TRBV6-2/TRBV6-3
cdr3_aa: CASSNEEYASYNEQFF

j_call: TRBJ2-3
v_call: TRBV12-3/TRBV12-4
cdr3_aa: CASSLIRREGADTQYF

j_call: TRBJ2-7
v_call: TRBV4-3
cdr3_aa: CASSQDQLADTYEQYF

j_call: TRBJ1-2
v_call: TRBV7-9
cdr3_aa: CASSTSRILDYGYTF

j_call: TRBJ1-4
v_call: TRBV29-1
cdr3_aa: CSVEEDRGSTNEKLFF

j_call: TRBJ2-5
v_call: TRBV6-6
cdr3_aa: CASSYWREGETQYF

j_call: TRBJ2-7
v_call: TRBV28
cdr3_aa: CASSLRDRGSYEQYF

j_call: TRBJ2-7
v_call: TRBV7-9
cdr3_aa: CASSPRDRGDEQYF

j_call: TRBJ1-1
v_call: TRBV6-2/TRBV6-3
cdr3_aa: CASSYSVLKGSEAFF

j_call: TRBJ2-1
v_call: TRBV5-6
cdr3_aa: CASSLPGQWEVYEQFF

j_call: TRBJ1-2
v_call: TRBV6-5
cdr3_aa: CASSYSSAGNGYTF

j_call: TRBJ2-3
v_call: TRBV27
cdr3_aa: CASSFGSSDTQYF

j_call: TRBJ2-1
v_call: TRBV6-5
cdr3_aa: CASGSGGPYNEQFF

j_call: TRBJ1-2
v_call: TRBV19
cdr3_aa: CASSAGTYNYGYTF

j_call: TRBJ1-2
v_call: TRBV6-2/TRBV6-3
cdr3_aa: CASRTTGATNYGYTF

j_call: TRBJ1-1
v_call: TRBV29-1
cdr3_aa: CSVEGGGTEAFF

j_call: TRBJ2-7
v_call: TRBV7-2
cdr3_aa: CASSLGRGGLDEQYF